Each of the 18 T cell receptor beta chains below was sequenced from the same sample in a study of blood T cell repertoires in COVID-19. The table came from immunoSEQ multiplex PCR; TCRdb's copy has only in-frame clones and leaves some out. The sample records 140,000 to 150,000 clones, 60% to 85% being singletons. Sequenced input: peripheral blood. The receptors stem from a middle-aged man with acute or convalescent COVID-19.

This clone was found a few times. The genes are TRBV7-5 and TRBJ2-7; the listed D gene, TRBD1, was not tested against the DNA. TRBV7-5 corresponds to a pseudogene. The CDR3 extends over 12 amino acids. The CDR3 here is CARSSRVNEQYV. DNA for the CDR3: TGTGCCAGAAGCTCCAGGGTTAACGAGCAGTACGTC.

V gene TRBV7-9 combines with J gene TRBJ2-1; 11 bases match TRBD1. The CDR3 sequence is 14 residues long. Germline values: CDR1 SEHNR, CDR2 FQNEAQ (reference sequence). Unmatched junction bases numbered 6, after V lost 5 bases and J lost 9 bases. Here the CDR3 DNA reads TGTGCCAGCAGCCGATGGGGACAGGGGGGTGAGCAGTTCTTC. Protein: CASSRWGQGGEQFF.

This chain links TRBV3-1 (or the pseudogene TRBV3-2) with TRBJ2-4; 8 nucleotides match TRBD1. V was pared by 2 bases and J by 6 bases, with 6 bases of the junction left unmatched. Germline assignment: CDR1 LGHDT and CDR2 YNNKEL (reference sequence). The CDR3 sequence is 15 residues long. CDR3 sequence: CASSQIRGQGNIQYF. DNA for the CDR3: TGTGCCAGCAGCCAAATCAGGGGGCAGGGAAACATTCAGTACTTC.

V usage is TRBV19 and J usage is TRBJ2-2; 10 nucleotides line up with TRBD1. The germline gives CDR1 LNHDA, CDR2 SQIVND (reference sequence). There are 15 residues in the CDR3. V was clipped by 5 bases and J by 3 bases; unmatched bases: 3. CDR3 sequence reads: CASSPGQGYTGELFF. The DNA of the CDR3 is TGTGCCAGTAGTCCGGGACAGGGGTACACCGGGGAGCTGTTTTTT. Combining the CDR3 with reference TRBV19 and TRBJ2-2 gives the whole variable domain DGGITQSPKYLFRKEGQNVTLSCEQNLNHDAMYWYRQDPGQGLRLIYYSQIVNDFQKGDIAEGYSVSREKKESFPLTVTSAQKNPTAFYLCASSPGQGYTGELFFGEGSRLTVL.

The chain uses TRBV25-1 and TRBJ2-7, with D unclear. CDR1 and CDR2 (germline): MGHDK, SYGVNS. The CDR3 is 15 residues long. Trimming took 0 bases from V and 0 from J, leaving 9 bases between them. CDR3 residues: CASSEYRRASYEQYF. In DNA, the CDR3 is TGTGCCAGCAGTGAATATCGTAGAGCCTCCTACGAGCAGTACTTC.

The rearrangement joins TRBV19 to TRBJ1-5, with 7 bases fitting TRBD1. The CDR3 is made up of 16 amino acids. Germline V gene sequence: CDR1 LNHDA, CDR2 SQIVND (reference sequence). J gave up 3 bases and V 3 bases, and 8 bases lay outside the gene matches. The DNA of the CDR3 is TGTGCCAGTAGTATCGGCACAGGGGTCGCCAATCAGCCCCAGCATTTT. Its translation: CASSIGTGVANQPQHF.

The chain has TRBV5-1 and TRBJ1-6; D is unresolved. Trimming left V 0 bases short and J 6 bases short, with 4 bases between. The CDR3 consists of 13 residues. Germline lookup yields CDR1 SGHRS and CDR2 YFSETQ. CDR3 in amino acids: CASSLAVNSPLHF. The CDR3 DNA follows: TGCGCCAGCAGCTTGGCCGTTAATTCACCCCTCCACTTT.

The chain recombines TRBV5-5 with TRBJ1-1; D remains ambiguous. Germline V CDR1 and CDR2: SGHKS, YYEKEE (reference sequence). The CDR3 has 13 amino acids. V gave up 4 bases and J gave up 7 bases, with 14 bases separating them. CDR3 nucleotide sequence: TGTGCCAGCAGCCCTACAGTGAGCTTTGAAGCTTTCTTT. It translates to CASSPTVSFEAFF. The variable domain in full, with the rest retrieved from reference TRBV5-5 and TRBJ1-1, is DAGVTQSPTHLIKTRGQQVTLRCSPISGHKSVSWYQQVLGQGPQFIFQYYEKEERGRGNFPDRFSARQFPNYSSELNVNALLLGDSALYLCASSPTVSFEAFFGQGTRLTVV.

The V gene is TRBV19, the J gene TRBJ1-1; 10 positions agree with TRBD1. This CDR3 has 15 amino acids. Germline lookup yields CDR1 LNHDA and CDR2 SQIVND (reference sequence). J lost 1 base, V lost 5 bases, and 4 bases had no gene match. The CDR3 is CASSPGDRGNTEAFF. The CDR3 nucleotides are TGTGCCAGTAGTCCCGGGGACAGGGGGAACACTGAAGCTTTCTTT.

V and J are TRBV5-8 and TRBJ2-2, with 10 bases matching TRBD1. The trim removed 4 bases at V and 5 bases at J, leaving 8 bases unmatched. The germline V gene encodes CDR1 SGHTS and CDR2 YDEGEE. The CDR3 is 16 amino acids. CDR3 in DNA: TGTGCCAGCAGCCAAGGGACAGGGGTGAAGACCGGGGAGCTGTTTTTT. As protein: CASSQGTGVKTGELFF. Looking up the rest from reference TRBV5-8 and TRBJ2-2 gives the full variable domain: EAGVTQSPTHLIKTRGQQATLRCSPISGHTSVYWYQQALGLGLQFLLWYDEGEERNRGNFPPRFSGRQFPNYSSELNVNALELEDSALYLCASSQGTGVKTGELFFGEGSRLTVL.

V gene TRBV3-1 (or the pseudogene TRBV3-2) combines with J gene TRBJ2-5; D is perhaps TRBD2 (5 bases). With 1 base removed from V and 5 bases from J, the gap between germline ends came to 14 bases. CDR3 length: 15 amino acids. Germline V CDR1 and CDR2: LGHDT, YNNKEL (reference sequence). Here the CDR3 reads CASSQGRAGTETQYF. CDR3 sequence (DNA): TGTGCCAGCAGCCAAGGGCGGGCAGGTACGGAGACCCAGTACTTC.

The genes are TRBV5-1 and TRBJ2-1, with 7 bases fitting TRBD2. This CDR3 region has 14 residues. Germline CDR1 SGHRS, CDR2 YFSETQ. Losses at the gene ends were 1 base for V and 10 bases for J; bases not matched to a gene: 8. In DNA, the CDR3 is TGCGCCAGCAGCTTGTGGGGAGGGGTGGGGGAGCAGTTCTTC. It yields the protein CASSLWGGVGEQFF.

This sequence joins TRBV5-1 and TRBJ2-1; 9 nucleotides line up with TRBD1. The V gene's germline CDR1 is SGHRS and CDR2 YFSETQ. The CDR3 has 15 residues. The ends lost 6 bases at V and 9 bases at J; junction bases unmatched: 13. CDR3 in amino acids: CASKSGTGTEGEQFF. DNA for the CDR3: TGCGCCAGCAAATCCGGGACAGGGACGGAGGGTGAGCAGTTCTTC.

Turning to this clone: This specimen includes other DNA sequences encoding the same CDR3. This chain connects TRBV24-1 to TRBJ2-3, with 12 bases fitting TRBD2. The trim removed 3 bases at V and 6 bases at J, leaving 6 bases unmatched. Germline V CDR1 and CDR2: KGHDR, SFDVKD. CDR3 length: 16 residues. The CDR3 DNA sequence: TGTGCCACCAGTGATCCCCTAGCGGGGGGGCGGGATACGCAGTATTTT. This translates into CATSDPLAGGRDTQYF.

The chain recombines TRBV27 with TRBJ1-2; 8 nucleotides line up with TRBD1. The V gene end was trimmed by 4 bases and the J gene end by 5 bases; junction bases not matched to a gene: 12. This CDR3 is 16 amino acids long. The germline V gene has CDR1 MNHEY and CDR2 SMNVEV (reference sequence). DNA for the CDR3: TGTGCCAGCAGTTCTCACCGGGACAGGTCCTCTTATGGCTACACCTTC. Residues: CASSSHRDRSSYGYTF.

The J gene is TRBJ1-1, the V gene TRBV7-9; a possible D gene is TRBD1 (5 bases). V was shortened by 2 bases and J by 10 bases, with 14 bases between the two germline ends. CDR1 and CDR2 from the germline V gene are SEHNR and FQNEAQ (reference sequence). CDR3 size: 13 residues. CDR3 bases: TGTGCCAGCAGCTTACAGGTGGGGGGAGGAGCTTTCTTT. It specifies CASSLQVGGGAFF.

The V gene is TRBV6-5, the J gene TRBJ2-3, with 7 bases that match TRBD1. V lost 6 bases and J lost 3; bases outside the gene matches: 9. CDR1 and CDR2 (germline): MNHEY, SVGAGI. This CDR3 contains 15 residues. The CDR3 loop reads CASRAPGQRTDTQYF. The CDR3 DNA sequence: TGTGCCAGCAGGGCACCGGGACAGAGAACAGATACGCAGTATTTT.

The chain uses TRBV6-6 and TRBJ2-2; D is unclear. Germline V gives CDR1 MNHNY, CDR2 SVGAGI (reference sequence). The CDR3 extends over 14 amino acids. Trimming took off 5 bases at V and 1 base at J, with 8 bases between the two ends. CDR3 sequence reads: CASSPTGNTGELFF. CDR3 in DNA: TGTGCCAGCAGTCCGACGGGGAACACCGGGGAGCTGTTTTTT.